These 26 T cell receptor beta chains were sequenced from one sample in a study of T cell repertoires in cytomegalovirus infection. TCRdb itself ran the reads through MiXCR, one entry per CDR3 protein. The sample has 310,000 or so distinct CDR3 sequences, 9.6% seen once. Sequenced sample: PBMCs. Receptors originate from a human donor in good health (CMV status not recorded). Some clones in this sample may be carry-over from other donors' samples.

This clonotype was observed many times. J is TRBJ2-7 and V is TRBV23-1; D call uncertain. TRBV23-1 is placed among ORFs of uncertain function. Trimming pared 4 bases from V and 0 bases from J, leaving 16 bases between. This CDR3 contains 16 residues. The CDR3 bases are TGCGCCAGCAGTCTCCAGCCGCCGCCCCCCTCCTACGAGCAGTACTTC. Translated, it gives CASSLQPPPPSYEQYF.

This clonotype was observed at least ten times. The chain has TRBV6-2 or TRBV6-3 and TRBJ1-5; TRBD1 agrees at 9 bases. V trimming: 0 bases; J trimming: 2 bases; junction bases outside the gene matches: 5. This CDR3 comprises 17 residues. Germline V lookup: CDR1 MNHEY, CDR2 SVGEGT. CDR3 region: CASSYSTRTGGNQPQHF. CDR3 DNA: TGTGCCAGCAGTTACTCGACAAGGACAGGGGGCAATCAGCCCCAGCATTTT.

Many counts were recorded for this clonotype. The chain is built from TRBV28 and TRBJ2-2; 9 bases agree with TRBD2. Germline CDR1 MDHEN, CDR2 SYDVKM. The V and J ends lost 6 bases and 6 bases, in that order; junction bases with no gene match: 5. The CDR3 sequence is 14 residues long. The DNA for the CDR3 is TGTGCCAGCAGCGGCGGGGGGGGTGCCGGGGAGCTGTTTTTT. This gives the protein CASSGGGGAGELFF.

This clonotype has ten or more counts. This chain joins TRBV7-6 and TRBJ2-6; D is unresolved. The CDR3 runs 14 residues. CDR1 and CDR2 from the germline V gene are SGHVS and FNYEAQ. Trimming took off 0 bases at V and 6 bases at J, with 6 bases between the two ends. CDR3 coding DNA: TGTGCCAGCAGCTTAGCTACACAGGCCAACGTCCTGACTTTC. It translates to CASSLATQANVLTF.

V and J are TRBV24-1 and TRBJ2-3, with a possible D match to TRBD2 (5 bases). The CDR3 contains 22 residues. The ends were cut back, 5 bases at V and 0 bases at J, with 32 bases in the middle. Looked up from germline, CDR1 is KGHDR and CDR2 is SFDVKD. This CDR3 is CATSAPGSRASGLSGSTDTQYF. CDR3 nucleotide sequence: TGTGCCACCAGTGCCCCTGGATCCCGCGCTAGTGGCTTATCGGGAAGCACAGATACGCAGTATTTT.

This clonotype has only a few counts. The chain employs TRBV5-4 and TRBJ2-7; TRBD2 is a possible D gene (5 bases). Trimming took off 3 bases at V and 5 bases at J, with 12 bases between the two ends. Germline V gene data show CDR1 as SGHNT and CDR2 as YYREEE (reference sequence). The CDR3 runs 13 residues. The CDR3 DNA follows: TGTGCCAGCAGCTCGCCGGGGTTAGACGAGCAGTACTTC. Translating it yields CASSSPGLDEQYF.

This clonotype turned up a few times. The genes are TRBV20-1 and TRBJ2-3; no clear D. Per germline, CDR1 DFQATT and CDR2 SNEGSKA (reference sequence). The CDR3 sequence is 12 residues long. Trimming left V 0 bases short and J 6 bases short, with 7 bases between. DNA for the CDR3: TGCAGTGCTAGAGAGAGTAGGGATACGCAGTATTTT. Protein: CSARESRDTQYF.

This clonotype has at least ten counts. The rearrangement links TRBV6-2 or TRBV6-3 to TRBJ2-3, with D unresolved. Per germline, CDR1 MNHEY and CDR2 SVGEGT. Trimming shortened V by 2 bases and J by 6 bases, and 9 bases separated the two germline ends. The CDR3 has 13 amino acids. This chain's CDR3 is CASSYPNWDTQYF. In nucleotides, the CDR3 is TGTGCCAGCAGTTACCCCAACTGGGATACGCAGTATTTT.

This clonotype was detected many times. This rearrangement joins TRBV7-3 to TRBJ1-1, with a tentative D call TRBD1 (6 bases). Trimming cost V 4 bases and J 0 bases, with 9 bases left between them. The germline CDR1 and CDR2 sequences are SGHTA and FQGTGA. CDR3 length: 14 amino acids. The CDR3 sequence: CASSSQGLNTEAFF. CDR3 nucleotides: TGTGCCAGCAGCTCCCAGGGGCTGAACACTGAAGCTTTCTTT.

This clonotype came up many times. The V gene is TRBV7-6, the J gene TRBJ1-6; the D gene is possibly TRBD1 (5 bases). Germline V gene lookup returns CDR1 SGHVS and CDR2 FNYEAQ. CDR3 length: 17 residues. The V and J ends lost 2 bases and 5 bases respectively, with 16 bases between them. The CDR3 sequence: CASSLYPYTDNNSPLHF. In DNA, the CDR3 is TGTGCCAGCAGCTTATACCCCTACACGGACAATAATTCACCCCTCCACTTT. Variable domain in full (rest from reference TRBV7-6 and TRBJ1-6): GAGVSQSPRYKVTKRGQDVALRCDPISGHVSLYWYRQALGQGPEFLTYFNYEAQQDKSGLPNDRFSAERPEGSISTLTIQRTEQRDSAMYRCASSLYPYTDNNSPLHFGNGTRLTVT.

Many counts were recorded for this clonotype. The V call is TRBV7-3, the J call TRBJ2-1, with D perhaps TRBD2 (6 bases). With 4 bases removed from V and 7 bases from J, the gap between germline ends came to 20 bases. Germline assignment: CDR1 SGHTA and CDR2 FQGTGA. There are 16 residues in the CDR3. Here the CDR3 reads CASSSTPSVGENEQFF. The CDR3 DNA reads TGTGCCAGCAGCTCCACCCCTAGCGTCGGGGAGAATGAGCAGTTCTTC.

This clonotype has at least ten counts. V and J are TRBV5-4 and TRBJ1-2; tentative D call: TRBD1 (6 bases). Germline V lookup: CDR1 SGHNT, CDR2 YYREEE (reference sequence). The CDR3 covers 16 residues. V lost 4 bases to trimming and J lost 9 bases, with 25 bases between them. As DNA, the CDR3 is TGTGCCAGCAGCCGAGGAAGTACAGGGTTGAAAATTAGCTACACCTTC. Translating it yields CASSRGSTGLKISYTF.

There are many counts of this clonotype. The chain carries TRBV7-8 and TRBJ2-5; D perhaps matches TRBD1 (6 bases). This CDR3 spans 14 amino acids. Trimming shortened V by 1 base and J by 3 bases, and 9 bases separated the two germline ends. The germline CDR1 and CDR2 sequences are SGHVS and FQNEAQ. The CDR3: CASSLGTGKETQYF. CDR3 nucleotide sequence: TGTGCCAGCAGCTTAGGCACAGGGAAAGAGACCCAGTACTTC.

This clonotype was counted many times. The chain combines TRBV7-8 with TRBJ2-7; TRBD2 matches 7 bases. The CDR3 is made up of 16 amino acids. V lost 0 bases to trimming and J lost 6 bases; unmatched junction nucleotides: 11. Looked up from germline, CDR1 is SGHVS and CDR2 is FQNEAQ. CDR3 sequence reads: CASSLAAGGGGVEQYF. Here the CDR3 DNA reads TGTGCCAGCAGCTTAGCCGCTGGTGGGGGGGGTGTCGAGCAGTACTTC.

There are many counts of this clonotype. The CDR3 DNA is TGTGCCAGCAGTCCCTCCCCATCCAATCCCTATGGCTACACCTTC. This translates into CASSPSPSNPYGYTF. The V gene is TRBV27, the J gene TRBJ1-2; no firm D call. Germline values: CDR1 MNHEY, CDR2 SMNVEV (reference sequence). Between the trimmed V and J ends, which lost 5 bases and 4 bases, there was a span of 17 bases. CDR3 length: 15 amino acids.

This clonotype came up many times. The V gene is TRBV11-1, the J gene TRBJ2-1, with a possible D match to TRBD1 (6 bases). The V gene lost 5 bases and the J gene lost 0 bases, with 11 bases spanning the gap. CDR3 size: 15 residues. CDR1 is SGHAT and CDR2 is FQDESV in the germline V gene (reference sequence). The CDR3 protein is CASSNTGSSYNEQFF. CDR3 sequence (DNA): TGTGCCAGCAGCAATACAGGGAGCTCCTACAATGAGCAGTTCTTC.

The table lists this clonotype with many counts. The V call is TRBV20-1, the J call TRBJ1-1; D is unclear. Germline CDR1 is DFQATT and CDR2 is SNEGSKA (reference sequence). The CDR3 is 14 residues long. V dropped 2 bases and J dropped 1 base, with 11 bases sitting between them. CDR3 residues: CSARLGIRNTEAFF. The DNA of the CDR3 is TGCAGTGCTAGACTCGGGATCCGGAACACTGAAGCTTTCTTT.

This clonotype occurred many times. The rearrangement uses TRBV28 and TRBJ2-2, with 7 nucleotides matching TRBD1. Per the germline V gene, CDR1 is MDHEN and CDR2 is SYDVKM. Trimming at V came to 4 bases and at J to 5 bases, leaving 4 bases not matched to a gene. The CDR3 spans 14 residues. The CDR3 nucleotides read TGTGCCAGCAGTTCGCAGGGACAGACCGGGGAGCTGTTTTTT. Translating gives CASSSQGQTGELFF.

The chain couples TRBV7-2 to TRBJ2-7; no clear D. The CDR3 has 13 residues. The germline V gene encodes CDR1 SGHTA and CDR2 FQGNSA. The V end was cut by 5 bases, the J end by 2 bases, with 10 bases between. CDR3 protein: CASSQNRPYEQYF. In nucleotides, the CDR3 is TGTGCCAGCAGCCAGAACCGCCCCTACGAGCAGTACTTC.

This clonotype has a count of ten or more. The gene calls are TRBV20-1 and TRBJ1-5, with 7 bases identical to TRBD1. This CDR3 spans 13 amino acids. The V gene's germline CDR1 is DFQATT and CDR2 SNEGSKA (reference sequence). V gave up 5 bases and J gave up 3 bases; unmatched junction bases: 4. CDR3 residues: CSALGQPNQPQHF. CDR3 nucleotides: TGCAGTGCTTTGGGACAGCCCAATCAGCCCCAGCATTTT.

The sample holds many counts of this clonotype. This rearrangement joins TRBV5-5 to TRBJ2-7; tentatively, D is TRBD1 (6 bases). Germline values: CDR1 SGHKS, CDR2 YYEKEE (reference sequence). The CDR3 consists of 14 residues. V was trimmed by 3 bases and J by 2 bases, leaving 12 bases between them. The DNA for the CDR3 is TGTGCCAGCAGCTGGAGACAGGATCCCTACGAGCAGTACGTC. It specifies CASSWRQDPYEQYV.

This clonotype was recorded a few times. This sequence joins TRBV7-9 and TRBJ1-4, with 7 bases fitting TRBD1. V was pared by 5 bases and J by 4 bases, with 10 bases of the junction left unmatched. Germline V gene sequence: CDR1 SEHNR, CDR2 FQNEAQ (reference sequence). The CDR3 is 16 amino acids. Here the CDR3 reads CASSLQGGAGNEKLFF. CDR3 DNA sequence: TGTGCCAGCAGCCTCCAGGGGGGCGCGGGTAATGAAAAACTGTTTTTT.

This clonotype was seen ten or more times. The chain carries TRBV6-6 and TRBJ2-2; TRBD1 matches at 10 bases. The CDR3 is made up of 15 amino acids. From germline, CDR1 is MNHNY and CDR2 SVGAGI (reference sequence). V lost 5 bases, J lost 3 bases, and 3 bases stayed unmatched. The CDR3 here is CASSPGQGDTGELFF. The CDR3 DNA sequence: TGTGCCAGCAGTCCCGGACAGGGGGACACCGGGGAGCTGTTTTTT.

This clonotype was recorded many times. This rearrangement joins TRBV2 to TRBJ1-2; 11 bases agree with TRBD1. Germline CDR1 reads SNHLY; CDR2 reads FYNNEI. The CDR3 loop spans 13 amino acids. Trimming took 6 bases from V and 3 from J; bases not matched to a gene: 0. CDR3 in DNA: TGTGCCAGCAGGGGACAGGGGGACTATGGCTACACCTTC. Translation: CASRGQGDYGYTF.

This clonotype was seen only a few times. This chain connects TRBV15 to TRBJ2-1, with D uncertain. CDR3 length: 13 residues. The V and J ends lost 0 bases and 6 bases respectively, with 6 bases between them. Per the germline V gene, CDR1 is LNHNV and CDR2 is YYDKDF (reference sequence). CDR3 sequence reads: CATSRDSRNEQFF. CDR3 bases: TGTGCCACCAGCAGAGATTCCCGCAATGAGCAGTTCTTC.

This clonotype was recorded at least ten times. The V and J genes are TRBV7-2 and TRBJ2-7; 14 positions match TRBD2. V was pared by 5 bases and J by 4 bases, with 4 bases of the junction left unmatched. The length of the CDR3 is 15 residues. Germline CDR1 and CDR2: SGHTA and FQGNSA. The CDR3 sequence: CASSRLAGGPYEQYF. The CDR3 region has the DNA TGTGCCAGCAGCAGACTAGCGGGGGGGCCGTACGAGCAGTACTTC. Full variable domain (missing parts from reference TRBV7-2 and TRBJ2-7): GAGVSQSPSNKVTEKGKDVELRCDPISGHTALYWYRQSLGQGLEFLIYFQGNSAPDKSGLPSDRFSAERTGGSVSTLTIQRTQQEDSAVYLCASSRLAGGPYEQYFGPGTRLTVT.